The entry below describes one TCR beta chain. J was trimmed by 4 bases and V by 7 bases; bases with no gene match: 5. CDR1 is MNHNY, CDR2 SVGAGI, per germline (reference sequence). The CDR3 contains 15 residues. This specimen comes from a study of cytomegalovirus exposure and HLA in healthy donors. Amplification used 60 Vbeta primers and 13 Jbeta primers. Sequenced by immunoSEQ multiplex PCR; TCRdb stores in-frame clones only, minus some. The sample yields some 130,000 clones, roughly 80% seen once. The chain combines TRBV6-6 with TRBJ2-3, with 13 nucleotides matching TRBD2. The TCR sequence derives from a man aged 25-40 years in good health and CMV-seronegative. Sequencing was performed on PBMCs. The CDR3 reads CASTGLAGVADTQYF. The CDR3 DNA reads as TGTGCCAGCACTGGACTAGCGGGAGTAGCAGATACGCAGTATTTT.